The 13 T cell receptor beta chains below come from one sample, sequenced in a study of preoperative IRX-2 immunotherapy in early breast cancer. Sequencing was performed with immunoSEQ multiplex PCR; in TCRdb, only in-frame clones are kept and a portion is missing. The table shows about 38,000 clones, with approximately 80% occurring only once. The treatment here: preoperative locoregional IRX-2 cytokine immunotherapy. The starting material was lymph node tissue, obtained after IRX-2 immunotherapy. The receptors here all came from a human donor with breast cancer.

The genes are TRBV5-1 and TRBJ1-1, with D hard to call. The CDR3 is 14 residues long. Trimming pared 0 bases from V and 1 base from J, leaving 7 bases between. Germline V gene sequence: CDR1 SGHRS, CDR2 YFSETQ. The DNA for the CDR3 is TGCGCCAGCAGCTTGGGGAGTTCGAACACTGAAGCTTTCTTT. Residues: CASSLGSSNTEAFF.

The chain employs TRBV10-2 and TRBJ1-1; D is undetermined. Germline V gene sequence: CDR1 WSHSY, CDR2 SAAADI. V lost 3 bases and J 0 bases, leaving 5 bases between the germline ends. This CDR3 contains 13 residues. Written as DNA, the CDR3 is TGCGCCAGCAGTGATTATGTGAACACTGAAGCTTTCTTT. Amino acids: CASSDYVNTEAFF.

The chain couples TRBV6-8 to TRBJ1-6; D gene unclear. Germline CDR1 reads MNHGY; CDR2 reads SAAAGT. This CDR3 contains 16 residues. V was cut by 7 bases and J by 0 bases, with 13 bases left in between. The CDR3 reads CASIEKLSSYNSPLHF. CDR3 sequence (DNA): TGTGCCAGCATAGAAAAGTTGAGCTCCTATAATTCACCCCTCCACTTT.

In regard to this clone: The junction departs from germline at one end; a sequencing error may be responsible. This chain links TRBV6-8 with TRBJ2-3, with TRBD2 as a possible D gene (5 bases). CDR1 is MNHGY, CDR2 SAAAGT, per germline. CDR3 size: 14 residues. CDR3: CTSSWTVLPDTQYF. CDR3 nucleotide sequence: TGTACCAGCAGTTGGACTGTTCTTCCAGATACGCAGTATTTT.

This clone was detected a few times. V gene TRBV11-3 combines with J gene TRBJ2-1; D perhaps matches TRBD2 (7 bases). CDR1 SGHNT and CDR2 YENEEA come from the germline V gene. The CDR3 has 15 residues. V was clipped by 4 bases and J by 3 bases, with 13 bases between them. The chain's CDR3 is CASSSRGGYYNEQFF. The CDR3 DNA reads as TGTGCCAGCAGCTCCCGCGGGGGCTACTACAATGAGCAGTTCTTC. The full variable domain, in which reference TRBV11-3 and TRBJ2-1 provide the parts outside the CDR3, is EAGVVQSPRYKIIEKKQPVAFWCNPISGHNTLYWYLQNLGQGPELLIRYENEEAVDDSQLPKDRFSAERLKGVDSTLKIQPAELGDSAVYLCASSSRGGYYNEQFFGPGTRLTVL.

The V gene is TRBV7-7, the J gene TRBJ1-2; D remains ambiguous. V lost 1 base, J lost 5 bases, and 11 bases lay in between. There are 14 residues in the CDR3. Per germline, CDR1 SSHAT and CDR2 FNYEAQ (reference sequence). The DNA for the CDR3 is TGTGCCAGCAGCTTAGACCCAAGCCGATATGGCTACACCTTC. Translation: CASSLDPSRYGYTF.

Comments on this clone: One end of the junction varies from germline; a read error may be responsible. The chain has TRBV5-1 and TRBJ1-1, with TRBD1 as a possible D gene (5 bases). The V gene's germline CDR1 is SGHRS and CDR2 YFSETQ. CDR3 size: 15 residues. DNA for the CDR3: TGCGCCAGCAGCTTGGAGGGCAGGGCGTTCACTGAAGCTTTTTTT. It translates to CASSLEGRAFTEAFF.

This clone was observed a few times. CDR3 DNA sequence: TGTGCCAGCAGTCTCACACCCTCTGGAAACACCATATATTTT. Protein product: CASSLTPSGNTIYF. The chain couples TRBV28 to TRBJ1-3; D unclear. Trimming removed 5 bases at V and 0 bases at J, with 8 bases between. This CDR3 is 14 amino acids long. Germline values: CDR1 MDHEN, CDR2 SYDVKM.

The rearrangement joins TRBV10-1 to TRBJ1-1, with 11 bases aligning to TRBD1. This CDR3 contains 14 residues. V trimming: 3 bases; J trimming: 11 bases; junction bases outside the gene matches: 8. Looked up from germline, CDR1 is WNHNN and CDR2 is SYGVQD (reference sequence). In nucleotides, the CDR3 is TGCGCCAGCAGTGACCCCGGGACAGGGGGGTTGGCTTTCTTT. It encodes CASSDPGTGGLAFF.

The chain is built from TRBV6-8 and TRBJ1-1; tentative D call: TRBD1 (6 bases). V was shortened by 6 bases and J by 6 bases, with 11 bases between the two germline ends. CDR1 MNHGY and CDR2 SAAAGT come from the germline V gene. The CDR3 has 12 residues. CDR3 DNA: TGTGCCAGCAGGCCAGGGGTCCCTGAAGCTTTCTTT. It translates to CASRPGVPEAFF.

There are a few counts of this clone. The CDR3 coding sequence is TGTGCCAGCAGCTTAGATCAGGGACTGACTGGAAACACCATATATTTT. Its protein product is CASSLDQGLTGNTIYF. V usage is TRBV11-3 and J usage is TRBJ1-3; TRBD1 is a possible D gene (5 bases). V was trimmed by 0 bases and J by 2 bases, leaving 11 bases between them. The germline CDR1 and CDR2 sequences are SGHNT and YENEEA. The CDR3 loop spans 16 amino acids.

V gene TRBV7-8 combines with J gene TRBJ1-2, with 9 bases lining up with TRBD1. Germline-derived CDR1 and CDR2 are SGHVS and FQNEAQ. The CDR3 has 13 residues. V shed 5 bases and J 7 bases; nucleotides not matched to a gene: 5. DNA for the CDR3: TGTGCCAGCAGCCCGGACAGGGGAAGTGGCTACACCTTC. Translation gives CASSPDRGSGYTF.

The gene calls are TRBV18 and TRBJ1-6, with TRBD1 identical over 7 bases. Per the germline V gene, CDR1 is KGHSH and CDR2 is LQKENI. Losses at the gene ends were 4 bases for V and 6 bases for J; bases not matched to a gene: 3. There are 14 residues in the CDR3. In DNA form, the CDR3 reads TGTGCCAGCTCACTTGGGACAGCTAATTCACCCCTCCACTTT. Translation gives CASSLGTANSPLHF.